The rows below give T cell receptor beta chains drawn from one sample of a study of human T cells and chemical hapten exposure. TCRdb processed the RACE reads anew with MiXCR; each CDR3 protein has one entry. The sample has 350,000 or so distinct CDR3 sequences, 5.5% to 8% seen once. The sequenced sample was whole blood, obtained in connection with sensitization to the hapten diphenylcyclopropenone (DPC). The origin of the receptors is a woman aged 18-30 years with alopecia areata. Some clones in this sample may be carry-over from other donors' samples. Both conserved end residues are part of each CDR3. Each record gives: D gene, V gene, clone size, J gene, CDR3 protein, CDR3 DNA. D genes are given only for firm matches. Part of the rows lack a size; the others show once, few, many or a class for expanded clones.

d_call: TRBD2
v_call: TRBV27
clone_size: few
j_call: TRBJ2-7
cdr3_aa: CASSQPGGFSSYEQYF
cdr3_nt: TGTGCCAGCAGTCAACCGGGGGGGTTCAGCTCCTACGAGCAGTACTTC

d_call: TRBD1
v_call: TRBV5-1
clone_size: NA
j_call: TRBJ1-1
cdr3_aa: CASSPTGTGMNTEAFF
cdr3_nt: TGCGCCAGCAGCCCCACCGGGACAGGGATGAACACTGAAGCTTTCTTT

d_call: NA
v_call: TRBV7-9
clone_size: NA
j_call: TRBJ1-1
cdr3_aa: CASSSHGVAEAFF
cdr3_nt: TGTGCCAGCAGCTCCCACGGGGTCGCTGAAGCTTTCTTT

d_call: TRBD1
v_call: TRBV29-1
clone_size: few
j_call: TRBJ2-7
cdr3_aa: CSVLYRGSEYF
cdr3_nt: TGCAGCGTTCTGTACAGGGGATCTGAGTACTTC

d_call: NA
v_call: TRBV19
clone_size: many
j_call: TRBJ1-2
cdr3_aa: CASSINPGTSTFYGYTF
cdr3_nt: TGTGCCAGTAGTATAAATCCCGGGACCTCAACTTTCTATGGCTACACCTTC

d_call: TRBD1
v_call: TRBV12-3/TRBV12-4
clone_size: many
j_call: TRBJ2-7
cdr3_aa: CASSWTGGFLYEQYF
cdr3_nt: TGTGCCAGCAGTTGGACAGGGGGCTTTCTCTACGAGCAGTACTTC

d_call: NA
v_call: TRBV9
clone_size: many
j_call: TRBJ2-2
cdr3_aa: CASSVQTGELFF
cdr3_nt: TGTGCCAGCAGCGTACAGACCGGGGAGCTGTTTTTT

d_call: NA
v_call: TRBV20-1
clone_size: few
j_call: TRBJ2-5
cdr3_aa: CSARDQAQGGETQYF
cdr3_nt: TGCAGTGCTAGAGATCAGGCCCAGGGGGGAGAGACCCAGTACTTC

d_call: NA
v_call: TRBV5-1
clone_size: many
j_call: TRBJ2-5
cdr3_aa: CASSLQETQYF
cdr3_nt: TGTGCCAGCAGCTTGCAAGAGACCCAGTACTTC

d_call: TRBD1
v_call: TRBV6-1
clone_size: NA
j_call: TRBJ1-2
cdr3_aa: CASSEAQGGFTNYGYTF
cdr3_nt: TGTGCCAGCAGTGAAGCCCAGGGGGGCTTCACTAACTATGGCTACACCTTC

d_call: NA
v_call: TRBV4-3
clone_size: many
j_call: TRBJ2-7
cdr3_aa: CASSQDLEVTYEQYF
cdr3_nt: TGCGCCAGCAGCCAAGATCTAGAGGTTACCTACGAGCAGTACTTC

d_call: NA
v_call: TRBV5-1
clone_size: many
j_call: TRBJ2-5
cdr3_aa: CASSLGQGFQETQYF
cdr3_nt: TGCGCCAGCAGCTTGGGTCAGGGCTTTCAAGAGACCCAGTACTTC

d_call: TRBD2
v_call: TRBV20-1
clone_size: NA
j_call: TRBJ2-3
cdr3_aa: CSAFSGGTDTQYF
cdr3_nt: TGCAGTGCTTTTAGCGGGGGCACAGATACGCAGTATTTT

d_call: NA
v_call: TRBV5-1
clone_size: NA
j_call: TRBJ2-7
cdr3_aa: CASSLVFEDRQYF
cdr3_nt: TGCGCCAGCAGCTTGGTGTTCGAGGACAGACAGTACTTC

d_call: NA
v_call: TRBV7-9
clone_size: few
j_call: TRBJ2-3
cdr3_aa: CASSPQFSTDTQYF
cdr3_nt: TGTGCCAGCAGCCCCCAATTTAGCACAGATACGCAGTATTTT

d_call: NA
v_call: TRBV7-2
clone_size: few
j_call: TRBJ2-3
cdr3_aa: CASSSTGVPDTQYF
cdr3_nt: TGTGCCAGCAGCTCAACAGGAGTCCCAGATACGCAGTATTTT

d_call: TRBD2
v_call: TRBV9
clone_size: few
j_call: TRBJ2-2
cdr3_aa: CASSVAAGGWTGELFF
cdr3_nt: TGTGCCAGCAGCGTAGCTGCGGGGGGGTGGACCGGGGAGCTGTTTTTT

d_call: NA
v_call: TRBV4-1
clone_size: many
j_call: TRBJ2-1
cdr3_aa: CASSQTGGYSNEQFF
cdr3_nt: TGCGCCAGCAGCCAGACTGGGGGGTACTCGAATGAGCAGTTCTTC

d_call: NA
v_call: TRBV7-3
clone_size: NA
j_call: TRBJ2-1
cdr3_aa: CASSPRPLGWGSYNEQFF
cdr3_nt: TGTGCCAGCAGCCCCAGGCCTCTCGGTTGGGGCTCCTACAATGAGCAGTTCTTC

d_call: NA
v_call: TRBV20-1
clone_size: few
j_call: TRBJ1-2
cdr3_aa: CSARDRGKTYGYTF
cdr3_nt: TGCAGTGCTAGAGATAGAGGGAAGACGTATGGCTACACCTTC

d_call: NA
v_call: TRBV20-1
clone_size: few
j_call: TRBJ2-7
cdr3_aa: CSALQGVAATYEQYF
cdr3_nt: TGCAGTGCTCTCCAGGGGGTAGCGGCGACCTACGAGCAGTACTTC

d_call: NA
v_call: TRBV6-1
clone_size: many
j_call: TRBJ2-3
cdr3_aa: CASSYSSASTDTQYF
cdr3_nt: TGTGCCAGCAGTTATTCTAGCGCCAGCACAGATACGCAGTATTTT

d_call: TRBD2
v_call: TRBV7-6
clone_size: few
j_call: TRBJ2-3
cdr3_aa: CASSLVSGGGGYTQYF
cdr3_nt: TGTGCCAGCAGCTTAGTAAGCGGGGGAGGTGGATATACGCAGTATTTT

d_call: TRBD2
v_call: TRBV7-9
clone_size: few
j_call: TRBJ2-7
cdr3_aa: CASSLSGAGSIESSYEQYF
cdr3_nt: TGTGCCAGCAGCTTAAGCGGGGCGGGGTCAATCGAATCCTCCTACGAGCAGTACTTC

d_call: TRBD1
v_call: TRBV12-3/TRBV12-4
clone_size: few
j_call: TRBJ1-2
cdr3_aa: CASGTDGYTF
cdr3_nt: TGTGCCAGCGGGACAGATGGCTACACCTTC

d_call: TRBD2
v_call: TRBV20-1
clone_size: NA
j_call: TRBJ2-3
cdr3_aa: CSASELAPRTDTQYF
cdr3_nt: TGCAGTGCTAGCGAACTAGCGCCGCGGACAGATACGCAGTATTTT

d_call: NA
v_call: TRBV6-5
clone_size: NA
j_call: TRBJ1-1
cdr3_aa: CASSYSRQVFMNTEAFF
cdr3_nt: TGTGCCAGCAGTTACTCCCGGCAGGTATTTATGAACACTGAAGCTTTCTTT

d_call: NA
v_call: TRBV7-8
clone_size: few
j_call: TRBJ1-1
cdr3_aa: CASSMVSGNTEAFF
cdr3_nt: TGTGCCAGCAGCATGGTATCAGGAAACACTGAAGCTTTCTTT

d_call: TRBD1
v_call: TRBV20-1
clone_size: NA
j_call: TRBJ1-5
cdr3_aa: CSARGRGQPQHF
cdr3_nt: TGCAGTGCCAGGGGGCGAGGTCAGCCCCAGCATTTT

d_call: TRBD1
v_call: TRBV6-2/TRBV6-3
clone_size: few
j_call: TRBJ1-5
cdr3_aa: CASSDNRGYQPQHF
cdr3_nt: TGTGCCAGCAGTGATAACAGGGGATATCAGCCCCAGCATTTT

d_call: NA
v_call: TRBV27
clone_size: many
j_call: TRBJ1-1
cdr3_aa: CASSLSAGIEAFF
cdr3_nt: TGTGCCAGCAGTTTATCTGCAGGGATTGAAGCTTTCTTT

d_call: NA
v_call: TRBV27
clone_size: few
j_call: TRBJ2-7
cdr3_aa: CASRGTRSYEQYF
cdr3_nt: TGTGCCAGCAGAGGGACACGGAGCTACGAGCAGTACTTC

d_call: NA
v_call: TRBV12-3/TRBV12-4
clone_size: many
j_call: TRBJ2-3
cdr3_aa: CASSFELGTYTDTQYF
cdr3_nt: TGTGCCAGCAGTTTTGAGCTGGGGACGTACACAGATACGCAGTATTTT

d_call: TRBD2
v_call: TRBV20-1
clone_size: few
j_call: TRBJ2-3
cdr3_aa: CSADKRGLDTQYF
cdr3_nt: TGCAGTGCTGATAAGCGGGGGTTAGATACGCAGTATTTT

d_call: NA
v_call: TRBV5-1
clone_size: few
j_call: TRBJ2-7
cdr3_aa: CASSLLSGETYEQYF
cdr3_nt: TGCGCCAGCAGCTTACTGTCAGGGGAGACCTACGAGCAGTACTTC

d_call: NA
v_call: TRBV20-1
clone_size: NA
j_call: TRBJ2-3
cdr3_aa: CSAGDFSGGSSTDTQYF
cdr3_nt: TGCAGTGCCGGGGACTTTAGTGGCGGTTCGAGCACAGATACGCAGTATTTT

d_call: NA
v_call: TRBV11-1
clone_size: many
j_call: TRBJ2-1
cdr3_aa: CASSLGPVNEQFF
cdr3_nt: TGTGCCAGCAGCTTAGGACCCGTCAATGAGCAGTTCTTC

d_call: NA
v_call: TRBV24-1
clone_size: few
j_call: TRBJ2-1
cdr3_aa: CATSDGRKSSYNEQFF
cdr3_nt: TGTGCCACCAGTGACGGCAGAAAAAGCTCCTACAATGAGCAGTTCTTC

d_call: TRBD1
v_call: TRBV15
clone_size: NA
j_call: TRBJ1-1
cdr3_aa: CATSREPDREAFF
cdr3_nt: TGTGCCACCAGCAGAGAACCGGACAGGGAAGCTTTCTTT

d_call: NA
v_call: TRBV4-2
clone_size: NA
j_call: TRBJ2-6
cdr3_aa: CASSPPTGWAGANVLTF
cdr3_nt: TGTGCCAGCAGCCCGCCGACCGGCTGGGCAGGGGCCAACGTCCTGACTTTC

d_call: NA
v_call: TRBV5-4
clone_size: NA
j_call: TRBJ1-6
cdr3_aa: CASTAGGGVNNSPLHF
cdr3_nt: TGTGCCAGCACCGCTGGTGGGGGCGTTAATAATTCACCCCTCCACTTT

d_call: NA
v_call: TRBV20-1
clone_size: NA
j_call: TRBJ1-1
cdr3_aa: CSAPDRDGWNTEAFF
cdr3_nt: TGCAGTGCTCCTGACCGGGACGGCTGGAACACTGAAGCTTTCTTT

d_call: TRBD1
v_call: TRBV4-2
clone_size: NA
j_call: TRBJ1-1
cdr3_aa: CASSQDLRDRSTEAFF
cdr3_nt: TGTGCCAGCAGCCAAGATCTAAGGGACAGGAGCACTGAAGCTTTCTTT

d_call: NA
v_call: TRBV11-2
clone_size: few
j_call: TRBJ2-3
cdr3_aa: CADPSGTDTQYF
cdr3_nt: TGTGCCGACCCTTCTGGCACAGATACGCAGTATTTT

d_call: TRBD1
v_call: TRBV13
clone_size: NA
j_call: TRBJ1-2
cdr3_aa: CASSLVNRGLNYGYTF
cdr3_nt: TGTGCCAGCAGCTTAGTTAACAGGGGACTTAACTATGGCTACACCTTC

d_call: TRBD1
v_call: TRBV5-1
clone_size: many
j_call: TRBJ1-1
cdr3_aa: CASSWDRGNTEAFF
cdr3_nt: TGCGCCAGCAGCTGGGACAGAGGAAACACTGAAGCTTTCTTT

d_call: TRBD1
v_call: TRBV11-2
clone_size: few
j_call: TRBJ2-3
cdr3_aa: CASSLDLAGGLTDTQYF
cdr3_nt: TGTGCCAGCAGCTTAGATCTCGCAGGGGGCCTCACAGATACGCAGTATTTT

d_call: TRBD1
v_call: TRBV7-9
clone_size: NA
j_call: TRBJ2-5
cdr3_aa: CASSLYLQGAGETQYF
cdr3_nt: TGTGCCAGCAGCTTGTATCTCCAGGGGGCAGGAGAGACCCAGTACTTC

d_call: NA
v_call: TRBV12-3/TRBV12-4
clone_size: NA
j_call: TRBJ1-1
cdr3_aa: CASSSSPRANEAFF
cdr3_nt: TGTGCCAGCAGTTCCTCCCCCCGGGCGAATGAAGCTTTCTTT

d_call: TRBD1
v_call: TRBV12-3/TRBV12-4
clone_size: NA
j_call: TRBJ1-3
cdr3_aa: CASSPSDRYSGNTIYF
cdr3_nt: TGTGCCAGCAGTCCGTCGGACAGGTACTCTGGAAACACCATATATTTT

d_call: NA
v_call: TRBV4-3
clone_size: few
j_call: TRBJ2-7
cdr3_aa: CASSQEPSRRHEQYF
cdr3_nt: TGCGCCAGCAGCCAAGAACCCTCCCGCCGGCACGAGCAGTACTTC

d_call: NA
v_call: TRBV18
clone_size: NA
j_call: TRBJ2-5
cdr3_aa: CASSPQYQETQYF
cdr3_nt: TGTGCCAGCTCACCTCAGTACCAAGAGACCCAGTACTTC

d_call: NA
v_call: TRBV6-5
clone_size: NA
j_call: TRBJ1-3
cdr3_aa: CASTNGYTIYF
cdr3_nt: TGTGCCAGCACCAACGGGTACACCATATATTTT

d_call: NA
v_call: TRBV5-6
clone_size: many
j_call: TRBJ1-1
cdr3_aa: CASSWAYTEAFF
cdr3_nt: TGTGCCAGCAGCTGGGCTTACACTGAAGCTTTCTTT

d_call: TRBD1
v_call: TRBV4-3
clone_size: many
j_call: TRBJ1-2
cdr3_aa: CASSQDTGTDAYGYTF
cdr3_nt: TGCGCCAGCAGCCAAGATACCGGGACAGACGCCTATGGCTACACCTTC

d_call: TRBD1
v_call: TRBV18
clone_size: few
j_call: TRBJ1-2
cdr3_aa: CASSQGQGVNYGYTF
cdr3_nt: TGTGCCAGCTCCCAGGGACAGGGGGTAAACTATGGCTACACCTTC

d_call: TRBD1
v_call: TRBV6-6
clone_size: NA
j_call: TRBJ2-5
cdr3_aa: CASSYDSRTGVETQYF
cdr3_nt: TGTGCCAGCAGTTACGATTCCAGGACAGGGGTAGAGACCCAGTACTTC

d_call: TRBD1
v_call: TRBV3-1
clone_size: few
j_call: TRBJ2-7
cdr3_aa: CASSQGTANEQYF
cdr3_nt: TGTGCCAGCAGCCAGGGGACAGCAAACGAGCAGTACTTC

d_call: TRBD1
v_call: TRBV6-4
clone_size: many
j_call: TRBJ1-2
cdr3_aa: CASSEDRRGLYTF
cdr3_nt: TGTGCCAGCAGCGAGGACAGGCGAGGCCTCTACACCTTC